A single sample is the source of the 5 T cell receptor beta chains below, sequenced in a study of beta chain features in type 1 diabetes. As every portion of the isolated RNA was reverse transcribed, the sequencing read expressed TCRB transcripts. The repertoire was sequenced with immunoSEQ multiplex PCR; TCRdb's copy has only in-frame clones and lacks some. The data show some 900,000 clones, under 20% seen once. Input material: naive CD4+ T cells from blood. The origin of the receptors is a young woman in good health.

This clone was found a few times. V gene TRBV15 combines with J gene TRBJ2-7; TRBD2 aligns across 11 bases. V lost 0 bases and J lost 7; bases outside the gene matches: 5. The CDR3 has 15 residues. The germline V gene has CDR1 LNHNV and CDR2 YYDKDF (reference sequence). The CDR3 nucleotides are TGTGCCACCAGCAGAGATCTAGCGGGAGGTGGGGAGCAGTACTTC. Its translation is CATSRDLAGGGEQYF. The variable domain in full, completed from reference TRBV15 and TRBJ2-7, reads DAMVIQNPRYQVTQFGKPVTLSCSQTLNHNVMYWYQQKSSQAPKLLFHYYDKDFNNEADTPDNFQSRRPNTSFCFLDIRSPGLGDTAMYLCATSRDLAGGGEQYFGPGTRLTVT.

In the case of this clone: The sample has other DNA sequences that encode this CDR3 too. The chain has TRBV4-3 and TRBJ2-7; D call uncertain. Trimming stripped 0 bases from V and 4 bases from J, with 7 bases between. This CDR3 spans 13 amino acids. CDR1 and CDR2 from the germline V gene are LGHNA and YSLEER. The CDR3 loop is CASSQDLAYEQYF. The CDR3 nucleotides are TGCGCCAGCAGCCAAGATTTGGCTTACGAGCAGTACTTC.

This clone was seen a few times. The gene calls are TRBV6-6 and TRBJ1-5; no reliable D call. The CDR3 sequence is 13 residues long. The germline CDR1 and CDR2 sequences are MNHNY and SVGAGI (reference sequence). V was pared by 6 bases and J by 9 bases, with 15 bases between. CDR3: CASSPGPPRPQHF. The CDR3 nucleotides are TGTGCCAGCAGCCCCGGGCCACCCCGGCCCCAGCATTTT.

This clone was seen once. V usage is TRBV10-3 and J usage is TRBJ2-5, with TRBD2 matching 7 bases. The end of the DNA is better explained by TRBJ2-7, so the J call may be wrong. Germline V gives CDR1 ENHRY, CDR2 SYGVKD. CDR3 length: 14 residues. CDR3 nucleotides: TGTGCCATCGGGGGGGAGGCCAGCTCCTACGAGCAGTACTTC. This sequence encodes CAIGGEASSYEQYF.

This clone was observed a handful of times. This chain links TRBV9 with TRBJ2-1, with TRBD1 as a possible D gene (5 bases). V lost 2 bases and J lost 2, with 11 bases in between. Germline V gene data show CDR1 as SGDLS and CDR2 as YYNGEE. This CDR3 has 15 amino acids. The CDR3 DNA reads TGTGCCAGCAGCGTTCAGGGATCCCCCTACAATGAGCAGTTCTTC. It specifies CASSVQGSPYNEQFF.